Following are 27 T cell receptor beta chains from one sample sequenced in a study of T cells expressing NK-cell markers. For each CDR3 protein, TCRdb gives one entry from its re-call of the 5' RACE reads, without DNA. The sample's table shows about 160,000 distinct CDR3 sequences. Sequencing was performed on blood T cells: a sorted CD56 or NKG2C T cell subset, CD4+ or CD8+ T cells, or bulk PBMC T cells (not recorded which). These receptors originate from a man between 18 and 69 years old in good health.

The chain combines TRBV15 with TRBJ2-7; TCRdb's assignment of TRBD1 cannot be checked, as there is no DNA. Germline V gives CDR1 LNHNV, CDR2 YYDKDF (reference sequence). CDR3 length: 14 residues. The CDR3 spells CATSRGAGPGVQYF.

V is TRBV2 and J is TRBJ2-5; TCRdb selects TRBD2, and the lack of DNA leaves this call unchecked. This CDR3 is 14 amino acids long. Germline lookup yields CDR1 SNHLY and CDR2 FYNNEI. The CDR3 spells CASSYSRLYETQYF.

V usage is TRBV19 and J usage is TRBJ2-1. Germline V gene lookup returns CDR1 LNHDA and CDR2 SQIVND (reference sequence). This CDR3 is built from 15 residues. Here the CDR3 reads CASSIDQFAYNEQFF.

This chain uses TRBV5-6 with TRBJ1-2; without DNA, the TCRdb call of TRBD1 cannot be checked. CDR3 length equals 14 residues. Germline V CDR1 and CDR2: SGHDT, YYEEEE. The CDR3 spells CASSQGWGSYGYTF.

The chain uses TRBV29-1 and TRBJ1-3. The CDR3 sequence is 14 residues long. CDR1 SQVTM and CDR2 ANQGSEA come from the germline V gene. CDR3 sequence reads: CSVEDLGSGNTIYF.

The chain's CDR3 is CASSLTGITAPLHF. The chain carries TRBV28 and TRBJ1-6; lacking DNA, the TRBD1 call made by TCRdb goes unchecked. The CDR3 spans 14 residues. Per the germline V gene, CDR1 is MDHEN and CDR2 is SYDVKM. Filled out from reference TRBV28 and TRBJ1-6, the complete variable domain reads DVKVTQSSRYLVKRTGEKVFLECVQDMDHENMFWYRQDPGLGLRLIYFSYDVKMKEKGDIPEGYSVSREKKERFSLILESASTNQTSMYLCASSLTGITAPLHFGNGTRLTVT.

The chain has TRBV7-9 and TRBJ2-2; the TCRdb call, TRBD1, lacks DNA for checking. The CDR3 runs 15 residues. The germline CDR1 and CDR2 sequences are SEHNR and FQNEAQ (reference sequence). CDR3 amino acids: CASTPAGRLGGELFF.

The chain links TRBV5-6 to TRBJ2-6; TCRdb reports TRBD2, a call that lacks DNA to check it against. The germline V gene has CDR1 SGHDT and CDR2 YYEEEE. CDR3 size: 15 residues. Here the CDR3 reads CASSLVGSGANVLTF.

The chain employs TRBV12-3 or TRBV12-4 and TRBJ1-6; TCRdb's assignment of TRBD1 cannot be checked, as there is no DNA. The CDR3 consists of 17 residues. CDR3 loop: CASSPGTGTAYNSPLHF.

The J gene is TRBJ2-3, the V gene TRBV24-1. The CDR3 contains 13 residues. Germline lookup yields CDR1 KGHDR and CDR2 SFDVKD. The CDR3 sequence is CATSDFSDDTQYF.

The chain carries TRBV7-2 and TRBJ2-3; the D call of TRBD2 rests on TCRdb alone, since no DNA is present to check it. Germline V lookup: CDR1 SGHTA, CDR2 FQGNSA. The CDR3 has 16 residues. CDR3 residues: CASSAGTAPSTDTQYF.

This sequence joins TRBV9 and TRBJ2-3; TCRdb selects TRBD1, and the lack of DNA leaves this call unchecked. This CDR3 contains 15 residues. Germline V lookup: CDR1 SGDLS, CDR2 YYNGEE. The CDR3 loop is CASSVEAGALDTQYF.

The V gene is TRBV15, the J gene TRBJ2-1; TCRdb names TRBD1, which stays unverified in the absence of DNA. The CDR3 runs to 18 residues. Germline CDR1 and CDR2: LNHNV and YYDKDF (reference sequence). The CDR3 protein is CATSSPEQDRGAYNEQFF. The full variable domain, with the rest looked up from reference TRBV15 and TRBJ2-1, is DAMVIQNPRYQVTQFGKPVTLSCSQTLNHNVMYWYQQKSSQAPKLLFHYYDKDFNNEADTPDNFQSRRPNTSFCFLDIRSPGLGDTAMYLCATSSPEQDRGAYNEQFFGPGTRLTVL.

The chain uses TRBV13 and TRBJ1-1; there is no DNA to check the TCRdb D call of TRBD1. Looked up from germline, CDR1 is PRHDT and CDR2 is FYEKMQ (reference sequence). This CDR3 has 16 amino acids. CDR3 protein: CASSPYRDRENTEAFF.

The V and J genes are TRBV5-1 and TRBJ2-3; TCRdb's D call of TRBD1 is untestable without DNA. The CDR3 length is 15 residues. Germline V lookup: CDR1 SGHRS, CDR2 YFSETQ. The CDR3 loop is CASSGGQGFTDTQYF.

The CDR3 is CASSSLLAGGPPDTQYF. The J gene is TRBJ2-3, the V gene TRBV6-1; no DNA is available, so the TRBD2 call from TCRdb remains unchecked. Germline CDR1 reads MNHNS; CDR2 reads SASEGT. The CDR3 totals 17 residues.

The gene calls are TRBV19 and TRBJ2-7; TCRdb's assignment of TRBD1 cannot be checked, as there is no DNA. This CDR3 comprises 13 residues. Germline V gene sequence: CDR1 LNHDA, CDR2 SQIVND (reference sequence). The CDR3 is CASGWTGSYEQYF.

V and J are TRBV15 and TRBJ2-5; no DNA is available, so the TRBD1 call from TCRdb remains unchecked. Germline V gene sequence: CDR1 LNHNV, CDR2 YYDKDF (reference sequence). There are 15 residues in the CDR3. The CDR3 reads CATSRDWGGLETQYF.

J is TRBJ1-2 and V is TRBV6-1; TCRdb designates TRBD1, a call that cannot be tested without DNA. CDR1 and CDR2 from the germline V gene are MNHNS and SASEGT. The CDR3 has 15 residues. This CDR3 is CASSSNQGVIHGYTF.

This chain connects TRBV5-6 to TRBJ2-4; TCRdb designates TRBD2, a call that cannot be tested without DNA. Germline V gene sequence: CDR1 SGHDT, CDR2 YYEEEE. The CDR3 contains 16 residues. The CDR3 is CASSPGLAVAKNIQYF.

The chain uses TRBV19 and TRBJ2-7; the TRBD1 assignment by TCRdb is unverifiable without DNA. The CDR3 is 15 residues long. In germline, CDR1 is LNHDA, CDR2 SQIVND (reference sequence). The CDR3: CASSWGDRSPYEQYF. Filled out from reference TRBV19 and TRBJ2-7, the complete variable domain reads DGGITQSPKYLFRKEGQNVTLSCEQNLNHDAMYWYRQDPGQGLRLIYYSQIVNDFQKGDIAEGYSVSREKKESFPLTVTSAQKNPTAFYLCASSWGDRSPYEQYFGPGTRLTVT.

This rearrangement joins TRBV20-1 to TRBJ2-7; TCRdb's assignment of TRBD1 cannot be checked, as there is no DNA. CDR1 DFQATT and CDR2 SNEGSKA come from the germline V gene (reference sequence). CDR3 length: 15 amino acids. The CDR3: CSARKAGQGRYEQYF.

The chain uses TRBV12-3 or TRBV12-4 and TRBJ2-1; the TCRdb D gene call, TRBD1, has no DNA to confirm it. The length of the CDR3 is 15 residues. The CDR3 loop is CASSQERGAYNEQFF.

The chain combines TRBV2 with TRBJ2-4; TCRdb selects TRBD1, and the lack of DNA leaves this call unchecked. The CDR3 consists of 15 residues. Germline V gene data show CDR1 as SNHLY and CDR2 as FYNNEI. The CDR3 here is CATTTGTLAKNIQYF.

The chain links TRBV6-6 to TRBJ2-7; TCRdb selects TRBD2, and the lack of DNA leaves this call unchecked. This CDR3 contains 12 residues. Germline V CDR1 and CDR2: MNHNY, SVGAGI (reference sequence). CDR3 in amino acids: CASSLGGTGQYF.

The gene calls are TRBV7-9 and TRBJ2-1; TCRdb proposes TRBD1, but this gene call is untestable without DNA. The germline CDR1 and CDR2 sequences are SEHNR and FQNEAQ (reference sequence). The CDR3 runs 13 residues. The CDR3: CASSQGGGDEQFF. The full variable domain, rest sourced from reference TRBV7-9 and TRBJ2-1, is DTGVSQNPRHKITKRGQNVTFRCDPISEHNRLYWYRQTLGQGPEFLTYFQNEAQLEKSRLLSDRFSAERPKGSFSTLEIQRTEQGDSAMYLCASSQGGGDEQFFGPGTRLTVL.

The rearrangement uses TRBV13 and TRBJ2-1; the D gene TCRdb calls, TRBD2, cannot be checked with no DNA. The CDR3 runs 13 residues. Germline lookup yields CDR1 PRHDT and CDR2 FYEKMQ (reference sequence). CDR3: CASSWRGYNEQFF.